The 20 T cell receptor beta chains listed next were all sequenced from one sample in a study of blood T cell repertoires in COVID-19. The repertoire was sequenced with immunoSEQ multiplex PCR; TCRdb's copy has only in-frame clones and lacks some. Counted here are about 400,000 clones, around nine tenths occurring once; the ten biggest clones make up 1.5% to 2%. The sequenced sample consisted of PBMCs or T cells enriched from blood (not recorded which). The receptors were sampled from a woman in her twenties or thirties who had recovered from COVID-19.

The chain employs TRBV6-5 and TRBJ1-6; D gene ambiguous. The CDR3 consists of 15 residues. Trimming removed 2 bases from V and 9 bases from J, with 14 bases in between. Germline V gives CDR1 MNHEY, CDR2 SVGAGI. This chain's CDR3 is CASSYTPTGGSPLHF. The CDR3 nucleotides read TGTGCCAGCAGTTACACACCAACCGGAGGTTCACCCCTCCACTTT.

V is TRBV15 and J is TRBJ2-7; D is perhaps TRBD1 (5 bases). Germline-derived CDR1 and CDR2 are LNHNV and YYDKDF (reference sequence). This CDR3 is built from 15 residues. V lost 1 base, J lost 2 bases, and 12 bases lay in between. CDR3 amino acids: CATSRAGWITYEQYF. For the CDR3, the DNA is TGTGCCACCAGCAGAGCAGGGTGGATCACCTACGAGCAGTACTTC.

This clone has a handful of counts. This chain joins TRBV3-1 (or the pseudogene TRBV3-2) and TRBJ1-2, with 8 bases aligning to TRBD1. This CDR3 comprises 16 residues. Trimming at V came to 2 bases and at J to 5 bases, leaving 10 bases not matched to a gene. The germline V gene encodes CDR1 LGHDT and CDR2 YNNKEL (reference sequence). CDR3 loop: CASSQSGTGYPYGYTF. CDR3 in DNA: TGTGCCAGCAGCCAATCCGGGACAGGATACCCTTATGGCTACACCTTC.

The chain uses TRBV3-1 (or the pseudogene TRBV3-2) and TRBJ2-3; 8 bases are a match to TRBD2. Germline CDR1 is LGHDT and CDR2 is YNNKEL (reference sequence). Germline trimming cut 0 bases from V and 3 bases from J; bases unmatched to any gene: 17. This CDR3 has 20 residues. This CDR3 is CASSQEISGSILGGTDTQYF. In DNA form, the CDR3 reads TGTGCCAGCAGCCAAGAGATCAGCGGGAGCATTTTGGGGGGGACAGATACGCAGTATTTT.

This clone has only one observation. The V gene is TRBV2, the J gene TRBJ2-7; 13 nucleotides align to TRBD2. Germline V lookup: CDR1 SNHLY, CDR2 FYNNEI. Trimming at V came to 8 bases and at J to 3 bases, leaving 10 bases not matched to a gene. The CDR3 runs 16 residues. CDR3 sequence (DNA): TGTGCCAGCCAGTGGGAGAGGACTAGCGGGAGCTACGAGCAGTACTTC. Its translation is CASQWERTSGSYEQYF.

The CDR3 nucleotides read TGTGCCAGCAGCCGGACAGGGACTAACACTGAAGCTTTCTTT. Translation: CASSRTGTNTEAFF. The J gene is TRBJ1-1, the V gene TRBV14; 8 positions agree with TRBD1. J gave up 2 bases and V 4 bases, and 3 bases lay outside the gene matches. The CDR3 has 14 amino acids. Germline V gives CDR1 SGHDN, CDR2 FVKESK.

The gene calls are TRBV9 and TRBJ1-2; possible D gene TRBD1, 5 bases. CDR1 and CDR2 (germline): SGDLS, YYNGEE. The length of the CDR3 is 16 residues. V lost 4 bases and J 4 bases, leaving 20 bases between the germline ends. In DNA, the CDR3 is TGTGCCAGCAGCCAAACTTCGCGGGGGGTCGGCTATGGCTACACCTTC. Encoded protein: CASSQTSRGVGYGYTF. Variable domain in full (rest from reference TRBV9 and TRBJ1-2): DSGVTQTPKHLITATGQRVTLRCSPRSGDLSVYWYQQSLDQGLQFLIQYYNGEERAKGNILERFSAQQFPDLHSELNLSSLELGDSALYFCASSQTSRGVGYGYTFGSGTRLTVV.

CDR3 sequence: CASRMTVSYEQYF. CDR3 bases: TGTGCCAGCAGAATGACAGTTTCCTACGAGCAGTACTTC. The genes are TRBV2 and TRBJ2-7; D is perhaps TRBD1 (5 bases). The V gene's germline CDR1 is SNHLY and CDR2 FYNNEI. This CDR3 is built from 13 residues. V shed 6 bases and J shed 1 base, with 10 bases lying between them.

This clone showed up just a few times. V usage is TRBV5-1 and J usage is TRBJ1-5, with D tentatively TRBD1 (5 bases). The V gene lost 4 bases and the J gene lost 0 bases, with 8 bases spanning the gap. Germline V gene sequence: CDR1 SGHRS, CDR2 YFSETQ. The CDR3 is 14 amino acids. The CDR3 is CASSPGLSNQPQHF. CDR3 coding DNA: TGCGCCAGCAGCCCAGGGCTTAGCAATCAGCCCCAGCATTTT. Full variable domain (missing parts from reference TRBV5-1 and TRBJ1-5): KAGVTQTPRYLIKTRGQQVTLSCSPISGHRSVSWYQQTPGQGLQFLFEYFSETQRNKGNFPGRFSGRQFSNSRSEMNVSTLELGDSALYLCASSPGLSNQPQHFGDGTRLSIL.

This rearrangement joins TRBV12-3 or TRBV12-4 to TRBJ1-6; D is unresolved. The germline V and J ends were trimmed by 8 bases and 9 bases, with 14 bases remaining between them. The CDR3 is 13 residues long. The CDR3 sequence is CASRAPGSSPLHF. In DNA form, the CDR3 reads TGTGCCAGCCGAGCGCCCGGTAGTTCACCCCTCCACTTT.

The chain uses TRBV27 and TRBJ1-2; 8 nucleotides match TRBD1. Germline-derived CDR1 and CDR2 are MNHEY and SMNVEV (reference sequence). V lost 3 bases to trimming and J lost 5 bases; unmatched junction nucleotides: 8. This CDR3 has 15 amino acids. The CDR3 region is CASSFAQGAGYGYTF. CDR3 bases: TGTGCCAGCAGTTTTGCTCAGGGGGCTGGGTATGGCTACACCTTC.

The genes are TRBV28 and TRBJ1-2, with TRBD1 identical over 9 bases. CDR3 length: 17 residues. CDR1 and CDR2 (germline): MDHEN, SYDVKM. Losses at the gene ends were 6 bases for V and 4 bases for J; bases not matched to a gene: 15. Here the CDR3 reads CASRHRDRVFSPYGYTF. The CDR3 coding sequence is TGTGCCAGCAGACACCGGGACAGGGTTTTTTCCCCCTATGGCTACACCTTC.

The chain is built from TRBV11-2 and TRBJ2-1; D is possibly TRBD2 (5 bases). The CDR3 runs 14 residues. Trimming pared 1 base from V and 8 bases from J, leaving 12 bases between. The germline CDR1 and CDR2 sequences are SGHAT and FQNNGV. The CDR3, as DNA: TGTGCCAGCAGCTTAGTCCCCAACGGGGATGAGCAGTTCTTC. Residues: CASSLVPNGDEQFF.

The CDR3 coding sequence is TGTGCCAGCAGTTCGGGACTAGCGGGACCTAGACTCCAAGAGACCCAGTACTTC. Amino acid sequence: CASSSGLAGPRLQETQYF. The chain links TRBV28 to TRBJ2-5, with 13 bases matching TRBD2. The J segment lost 1 base and the V segment lost 4 bases, leaving 9 bases of the junction unmatched. CDR1 is MDHEN, CDR2 SYDVKM, per germline. This CDR3 is built from 18 residues.

This sequence joins TRBV5-4 and TRBJ2-3; 14 bases match TRBD2. Germline-derived CDR1 and CDR2 are SGHNT and YYREEE (reference sequence). Germline trimming cut 4 bases from V and 4 bases from J; bases unmatched to any gene: 5. This CDR3 contains 16 residues. The CDR3 reads CASSPQTSGRADTQYF. CDR3 coding DNA: TGTGCCAGCAGCCCCCAGACTAGCGGGAGGGCAGATACGCAGTATTTT.

The chain links TRBV5-1 to TRBJ2-5, with D unresolved. Germline CDR1 reads SGHRS; CDR2 reads YFSETQ. The V end was cut by 0 bases, the J end by 5 bases, with 14 bases between. There are 15 residues in the CDR3. The CDR3 nucleotides are TGCGCCAGCAGCTTGGGACTCGGAAGATCCGAGACCCAGTACTTC. Its translation: CASSLGLGRSETQYF.

The chain uses TRBV5-6 and TRBJ1-1, with D unclear. This CDR3 contains 17 residues. Germline V gene sequence: CDR1 SGHDT, CDR2 YYEEEE. V lost 0 bases, J lost 6 bases, and 21 bases lay in between. This CDR3 reads CASSLVGDPFSSSEAFF. CDR3 in DNA: TGTGCCAGCAGCTTGGTTGGCGATCCTTTTAGCTCTTCTGAAGCTTTCTTT.

V is TRBV5-1 and J is TRBJ2-1; D perhaps matches TRBD2 (6 bases). This CDR3 is 14 amino acids long. V was trimmed by 2 bases and J by 4 bases, leaving 10 bases between them. The germline V gene encodes CDR1 SGHRS and CDR2 YFSETQ. The CDR3: CASSFSSEYNEQFF. CDR3 DNA: TGCGCCAGCAGCTTTTCTAGCGAATACAATGAGCAGTTCTTC.

This clone appeared a few times. The chain is built from TRBV21-1 and TRBJ1-4; the table calls TRBD1, which could not be checked here. TRBV21-1 is an annotated pseudogene. The CDR3 runs 16 residues. CDR3 sequence reads: CASSPGQGATNEKLFF. CDR3 DNA sequence: TGTGCCAGCAGCCCGGGACAGGGGGCAACTAATGAAAAACTGTTTTTT.

This clone has just one count. The V and J genes are TRBV3-1 (or the pseudogene TRBV3-2) and TRBJ1-1; tentatively, D is TRBD1 (5 bases). The CDR3 has 17 amino acids. In germline, CDR1 is LGHDT, CDR2 YNNKEL (reference sequence). V dropped 0 bases and J dropped 7 bases, with 21 bases sitting between them. The CDR3 loop reads CASSQERSGFVVGEAFF. CDR3 in DNA: TGTGCCAGCAGCCAAGAGCGGTCAGGGTTTGTCGTCGGTGAAGCTTTCTTT.